This T cell receptor beta chain appears in the sequencing data of a study of T cell responses to AZD1222 COVID-19 vaccine. Here immunoSEQ multiplex PCR was the method, and the copy in TCRdb shows in-frame clones only, minus some. This table holds tens of thousands of clones, 88% found once. Germline CDR1 reads LGHNA; CDR2 reads YSLEER. J was trimmed by 0 bases and V by 1 base; bases with no gene match: 9. The CDR3 extends over 18 amino acids. The receptor comes from an adult in good health. The sequencing used peripheral blood, collected on day 0 of MenACWY control vaccination. The chain recombines TRBV4-3 with TRBJ2-1; 7 positions agree with TRBD2. CDR3 DNA sequence: TGCGCCAGCAGCCAAGCTCTCGCGGGGGAAATCTCCTACAATGAGCAGTTCTTC. It encodes CASSQALAGEISYNEQFF.